This TCR beta chain comes out of a study of CXCR3-negative and CXCR3-positive naive CD8 T cells. Notes on the study in general: A higher hydrophobicity marked the TRB CDR3s of CXCR3-positive naive cells versus CXCR3-negative naive cells. Each naive subset displayed comparably high diversity, whereas memory CD8+ cells displayed much lower diversity. TCR interaction strength was inferred from TRB CDR3 physicochemistry, as CD5 matched across naive subsets. Partial loss of CXCR3 expression followed cryopreservation; most assays used fresh PBMCs.

This CDR3 region has 11 residues. Looked up from germline, CDR1 is SQVTM and CDR2 is ANQGSEA. Regarding this clonotype: Its target is not known.

It was by 5' RACE with UMI labels that the TRB cDNA libraries were prepared. Reprocessing the 5' RACE reads, TCRdb reports a single entry for every CDR3 protein and omits DNA. This listing includes 50,000 to 60,000 distinct CDR3 sequences. Sequencing was carried out using naive CXCR3+ CD8+ T cells from blood. Subset meaning: CD45RO-CCR7+CD27+CD95- naive CD8+ T cells expressing CXCR3 (TNR3+). The clonotype comes from a human donor in good health. Some clones in this sample may be carry-over from other donors' samples. The chain recombines TRBV29-1 with TRBJ1-1. CDR3 sequence reads: CSVEEVGEAFF.